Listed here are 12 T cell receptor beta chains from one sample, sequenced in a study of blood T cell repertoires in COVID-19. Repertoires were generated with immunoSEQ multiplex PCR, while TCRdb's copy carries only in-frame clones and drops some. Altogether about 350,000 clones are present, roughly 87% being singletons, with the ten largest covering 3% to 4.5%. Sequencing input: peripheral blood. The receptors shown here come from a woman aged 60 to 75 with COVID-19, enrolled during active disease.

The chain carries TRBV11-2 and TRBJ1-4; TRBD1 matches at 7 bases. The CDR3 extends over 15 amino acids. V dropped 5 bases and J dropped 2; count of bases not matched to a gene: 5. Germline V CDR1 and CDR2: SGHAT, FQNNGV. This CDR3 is CASSLNRGTNEKLFF. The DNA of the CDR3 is TGTGCCAGCAGCCTGAACAGGGGCACTAATGAAAAACTGTTTTTT.

Here the CDR3 DNA reads TGTGCCAGCAGTACGGAGACGGCTTACTATGGCTACACCTTC. Translated, it gives CASSTETAYYGYTF. The chain employs TRBV27 and TRBJ1-2; D ambiguous. Trimming stripped 5 bases from V and 3 bases from J, with 13 bases between. The germline gives CDR1 MNHEY, CDR2 SMNVEV (reference sequence). There are 14 residues in the CDR3.

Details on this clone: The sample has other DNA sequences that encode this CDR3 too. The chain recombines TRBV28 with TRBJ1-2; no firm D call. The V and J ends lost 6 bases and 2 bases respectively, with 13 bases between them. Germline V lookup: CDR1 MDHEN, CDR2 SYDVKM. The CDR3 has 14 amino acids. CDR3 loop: CASSLSGGNYGYTF. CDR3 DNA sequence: TGTGCCAGCAGCCTTAGCGGAGGGAACTATGGCTACACCTTC.

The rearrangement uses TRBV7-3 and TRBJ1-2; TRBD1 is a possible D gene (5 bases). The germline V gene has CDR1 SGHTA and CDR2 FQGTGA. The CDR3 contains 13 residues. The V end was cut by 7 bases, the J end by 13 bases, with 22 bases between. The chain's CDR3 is CASTRVGGAPVTF. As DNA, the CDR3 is TGTGCCAGCACCCGGGTAGGCGGGGCGCCCGTCACCTTC.

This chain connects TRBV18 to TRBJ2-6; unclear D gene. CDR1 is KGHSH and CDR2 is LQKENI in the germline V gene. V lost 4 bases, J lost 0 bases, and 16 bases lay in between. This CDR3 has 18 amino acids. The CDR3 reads CASSQNRLQSSGANVLTF. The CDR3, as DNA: TGTGCCAGCTCACAAAATCGGCTACAGAGCTCTGGGGCCAACGTCCTGACTTTC.

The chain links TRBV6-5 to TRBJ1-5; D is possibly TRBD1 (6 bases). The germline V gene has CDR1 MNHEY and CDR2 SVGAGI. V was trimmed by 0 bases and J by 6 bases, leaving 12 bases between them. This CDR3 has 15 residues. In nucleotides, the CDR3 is TGTGCCAGCAGTTACTCAATAACAGGGACTCAGCCCCAGCATTTT. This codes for CASSYSITGTQPQHF.

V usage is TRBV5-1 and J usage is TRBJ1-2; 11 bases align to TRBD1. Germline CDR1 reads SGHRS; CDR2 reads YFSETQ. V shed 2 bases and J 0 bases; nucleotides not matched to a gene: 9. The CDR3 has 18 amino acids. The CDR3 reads CASSLLPGQGDSNYGYTF. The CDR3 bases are TGCGCCAGCAGCTTACTACCGGGACAGGGGGATTCTAACTATGGCTACACCTTC.

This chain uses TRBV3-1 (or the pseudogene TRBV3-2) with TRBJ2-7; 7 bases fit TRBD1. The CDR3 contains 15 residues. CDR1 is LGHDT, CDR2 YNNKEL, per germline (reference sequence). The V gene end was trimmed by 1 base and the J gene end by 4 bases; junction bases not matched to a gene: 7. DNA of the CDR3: TGTGCCAGCAGCCAAGTAGAACAGGGGATGTACGAGCAGTACTTC. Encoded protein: CASSQVEQGMYEQYF.

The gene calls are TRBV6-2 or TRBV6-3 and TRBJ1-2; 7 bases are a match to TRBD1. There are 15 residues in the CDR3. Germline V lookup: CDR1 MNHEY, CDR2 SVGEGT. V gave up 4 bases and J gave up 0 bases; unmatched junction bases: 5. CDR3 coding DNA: TGTGCCAGCAGTTTCGTAGGGACAGCTAACTATGGCTACACCTTC. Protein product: CASSFVGTANYGYTF.

CDR3 sequence: CASKIRQGAGELFF. The CDR3 region has the DNA TGTGCCAGCAAAATAAGACAGGGGGCCGGGGAGCTGTTTTTT. The genes are TRBV27 and TRBJ2-2; the match to TRBD1 covers 9 bases. Trimming removed 7 bases from V and 6 bases from J; junction bases left unmatched: 6. The CDR3 is 14 amino acids. Looked up from germline, CDR1 is MNHEY and CDR2 is SMNVEV (reference sequence).

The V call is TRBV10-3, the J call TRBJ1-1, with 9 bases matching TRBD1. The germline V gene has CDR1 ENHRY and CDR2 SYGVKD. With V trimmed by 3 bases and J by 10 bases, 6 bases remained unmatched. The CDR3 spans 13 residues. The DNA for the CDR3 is TGTGCCATCAGTGACCCGACAGGGGGTGTAGCTTTCTTT. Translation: CAISDPTGGVAFF.

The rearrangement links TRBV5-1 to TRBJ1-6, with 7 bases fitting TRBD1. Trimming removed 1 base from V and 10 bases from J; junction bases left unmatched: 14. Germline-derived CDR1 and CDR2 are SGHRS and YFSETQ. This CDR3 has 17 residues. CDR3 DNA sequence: TGCGCCAGCAGCTTGACCCCGACAGGGCCCAATGGATCACCCCTCCACTTT. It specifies CASSLTPTGPNGSPLHF.